These 10 T cell receptor beta chains originate from one sample sequenced in a study of early T cells in non-severe SARS-CoV-2 infection. From the 5' RACE reads, TCRdb called clonotypes with MiXCR, one entry per CDR3 protein. In the table there are under 85,000 distinct CDR3 sequences, 9.5% of which are singletons. Sequencing input: whole blood. These receptors were obtained from an adult who was a healthcare worker with PCR-confirmed SARS-CoV-2 infection or an uninfected control (not recorded which).

This clonotype was found many times. This chain joins TRBV10-2 and TRBJ1-3, with 8 nucleotides matching TRBD1. The CDR3 has 15 amino acids. Germline V gene data show CDR1 as WSHSY and CDR2 as SAAADI. J was trimmed by 4 bases and V by 0 bases; bases with no gene match: 2. The CDR3, as DNA: TGCGCCAGCAGTGAGTCGACAGGGGTAGGAAACACCATATATTTT. Residues: CASSESTGVGNTIYF.

This CDR3 is CASWKGGEDSNQPQHF. DNA of the CDR3: TGTGCCTCCTGGAAGGGGGGCGAAGATAGCAATCAGCCCCAGCATTTT. The genes are TRBV10-3 and TRBJ1-5; D is perhaps TRBD1 (6 bases). Germline V gene data show CDR1 as ENHRY and CDR2 as SYGVKD. The CDR3 is made up of 16 amino acids. V lost 11 bases, J lost 0 bases, and 20 bases lay in between.

This clonotype has ten or more counts. The chain uses TRBV3-1 and TRBJ2-1, with 9 positions matching TRBD2. V was pared by 4 bases and J by 5 bases, with 21 bases of the junction left unmatched. Germline V CDR1 and CDR2: LGHDT, YNNKEL (reference sequence). This CDR3 has 20 amino acids. Here the CDR3 DNA reads TGTGCCAGCAGCCGAAATCTACTCTACGGACTAGCGCCTAGCCACAATGAGCAGTTCTTC. Protein product: CASSRNLLYGLAPSHNEQFF.

This clonotype was seen ten or more times. This chain joins TRBV20-1 and TRBJ1-4; D gene uncertain. CDR1 and CDR2 (germline): DFQATT, SNEGSKA (reference sequence). V was pared by 0 bases and J by 13 bases, with 12 bases between. This CDR3 is 12 amino acids long. For the CDR3, the DNA is TGCAGTGCTAGAGAGGGTCGTACCGCACTGTTTTTT. Translated: CSAREGRTALFF.

This clonotype was picked up a small number of times. The rearrangement uses TRBV20-1 and TRBJ1-2; TRBD1 agrees at 11 bases. V was pared by 3 bases and J by 8 bases, with 8 bases of the junction left unmatched. The CDR3 is made up of 14 amino acids. Germline V gene lookup returns CDR1 DFQATT and CDR2 SNEGSKA (reference sequence). For the CDR3, the DNA is TGCAGTGCTAGCCTCGGGACAGGGGGTCGAGGCTACACCTTC. Amino acid sequence: CSASLGTGGRGYTF.

This clonotype was counted between two and nine times. The gene calls are TRBV10-3 and TRBJ2-7; the match to TRBD2 covers 7 bases. Looked up from germline, CDR1 is ENHRY and CDR2 is SYGVKD. The CDR3 runs 12 residues. Trimming took 5 bases from V and 3 from J; bases not matched to a gene: 1. In DNA, the CDR3 is TGTGCCATCAGTAGCGGGGACTACGAGCAGTACTTC. Its protein product is CAISSGDYEQYF.

The chain carries TRBV19 and TRBJ1-2; D perhaps matches TRBD1 (6 bases). The germline gives CDR1 LNHDA, CDR2 SQIVND (reference sequence). Between the trimmed V and J ends, which lost 7 bases and 4 bases, there was a span of 16 bases. CDR3 length equals 14 residues. The CDR3 sequence: CASTPDSTTYGYTF. Written as DNA, the CDR3 is TGTGCCAGTACCCCGGACAGCACCACCTATGGCTACACCTTC.

This clonotype was detected ten times or more. The chain recombines TRBV12-3 or TRBV12-4 with TRBJ1-2; TRBD1 might be the D (5 bases). V lost 3 bases and J 6 bases, leaving 11 bases between the germline ends. This CDR3 region has 13 residues. The CDR3 region is CASSFQGTDGYTF. The CDR3 bases are TGTGCCAGCAGTTTTCAGGGAACGGATGGCTACACCTTC.

This clonotype was seen a handful of times. V is TRBV19 and J is TRBJ1-2; TRBD1 might be the D (5 bases). The CDR3 runs to 16 residues. Trimming shortened V by 7 bases and J by 2 bases, and 20 bases separated the two germline ends. The V gene's germline CDR1 is LNHDA and CDR2 SQIVND (reference sequence). This CDR3 reads CASTSGASQGNYGYTF. The CDR3 coding sequence is TGTGCCAGTACCTCCGGGGCCTCCCAGGGCAACTATGGCTACACCTTC.

This sequence joins TRBV6-2 or TRBV6-3 and TRBJ2-1; D is uncertain. In germline, CDR1 is MNHEY, CDR2 SVGEGT. Between the trimmed V and J ends, which lost 6 bases and 7 bases, there was a span of 10 bases. This CDR3 is built from 12 residues. The chain's CDR3 is CASSPPQNEQFF. The CDR3 DNA reads TGTGCCAGCAGCCCACCTCAGAATGAGCAGTTCTTC.